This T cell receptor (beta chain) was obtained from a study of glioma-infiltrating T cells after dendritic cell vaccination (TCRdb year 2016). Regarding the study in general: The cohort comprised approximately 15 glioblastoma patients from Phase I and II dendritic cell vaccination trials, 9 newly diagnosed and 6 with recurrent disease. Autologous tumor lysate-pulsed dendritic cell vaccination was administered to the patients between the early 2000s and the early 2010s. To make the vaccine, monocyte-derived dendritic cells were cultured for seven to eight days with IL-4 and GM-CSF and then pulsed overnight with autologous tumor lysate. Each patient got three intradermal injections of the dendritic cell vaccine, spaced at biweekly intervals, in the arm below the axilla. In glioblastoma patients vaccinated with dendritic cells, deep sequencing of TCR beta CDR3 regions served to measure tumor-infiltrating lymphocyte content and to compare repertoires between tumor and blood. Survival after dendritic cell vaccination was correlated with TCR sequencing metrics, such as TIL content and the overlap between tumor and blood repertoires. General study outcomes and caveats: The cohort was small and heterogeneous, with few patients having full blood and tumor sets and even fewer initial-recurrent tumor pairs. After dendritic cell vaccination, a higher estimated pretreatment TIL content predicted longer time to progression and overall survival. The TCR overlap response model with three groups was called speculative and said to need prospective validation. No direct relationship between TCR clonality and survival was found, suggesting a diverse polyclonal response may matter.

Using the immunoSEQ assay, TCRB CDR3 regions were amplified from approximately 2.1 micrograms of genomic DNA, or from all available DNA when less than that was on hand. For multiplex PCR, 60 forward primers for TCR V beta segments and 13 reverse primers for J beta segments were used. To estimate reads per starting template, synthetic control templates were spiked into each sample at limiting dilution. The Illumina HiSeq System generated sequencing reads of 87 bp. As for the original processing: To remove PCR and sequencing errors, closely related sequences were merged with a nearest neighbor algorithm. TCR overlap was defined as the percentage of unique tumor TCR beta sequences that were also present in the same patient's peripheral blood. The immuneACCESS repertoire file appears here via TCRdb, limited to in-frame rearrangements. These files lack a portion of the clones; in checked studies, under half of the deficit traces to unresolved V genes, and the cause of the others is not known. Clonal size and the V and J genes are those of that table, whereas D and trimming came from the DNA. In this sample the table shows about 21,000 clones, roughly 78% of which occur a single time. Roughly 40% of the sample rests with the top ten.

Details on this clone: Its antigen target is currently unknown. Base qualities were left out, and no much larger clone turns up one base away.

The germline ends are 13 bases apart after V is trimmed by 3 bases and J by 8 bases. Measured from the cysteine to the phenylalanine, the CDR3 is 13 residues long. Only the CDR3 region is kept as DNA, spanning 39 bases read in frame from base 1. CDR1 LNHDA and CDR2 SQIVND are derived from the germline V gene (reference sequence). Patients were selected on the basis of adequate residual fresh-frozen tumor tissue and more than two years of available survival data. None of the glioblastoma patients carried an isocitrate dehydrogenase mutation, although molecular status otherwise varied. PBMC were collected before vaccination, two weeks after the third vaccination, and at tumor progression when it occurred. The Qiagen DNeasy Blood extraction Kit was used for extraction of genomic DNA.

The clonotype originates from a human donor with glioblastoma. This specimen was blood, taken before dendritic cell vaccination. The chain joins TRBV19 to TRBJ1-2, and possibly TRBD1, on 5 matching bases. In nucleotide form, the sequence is TGTGCCAGTAGTATTCTAAGGGACTGGGGCTACACCTTC. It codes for CASSILRDWGYTF.